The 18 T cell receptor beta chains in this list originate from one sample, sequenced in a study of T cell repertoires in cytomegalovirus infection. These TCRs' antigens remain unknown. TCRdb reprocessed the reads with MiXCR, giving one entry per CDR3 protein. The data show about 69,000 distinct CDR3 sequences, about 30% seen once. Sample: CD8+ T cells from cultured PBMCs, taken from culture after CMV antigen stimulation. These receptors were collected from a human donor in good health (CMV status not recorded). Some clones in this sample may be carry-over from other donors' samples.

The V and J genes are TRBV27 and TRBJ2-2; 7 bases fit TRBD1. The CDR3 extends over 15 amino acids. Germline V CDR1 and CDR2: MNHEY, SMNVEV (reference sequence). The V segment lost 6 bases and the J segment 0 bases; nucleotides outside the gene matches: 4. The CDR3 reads CASSQGQSNTGELFF. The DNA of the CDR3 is TGTGCCAGCAGCCAGGGACAGTCGAACACCGGGGAGCTGTTTTTT.

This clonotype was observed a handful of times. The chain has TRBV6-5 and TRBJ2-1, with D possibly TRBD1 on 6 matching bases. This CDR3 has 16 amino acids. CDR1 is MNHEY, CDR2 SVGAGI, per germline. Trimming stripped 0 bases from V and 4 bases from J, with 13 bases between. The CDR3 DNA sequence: TGTGCCAGCAGTTACTCAGGACAGTGGAGTTACAATGAGCAGTTCTTC. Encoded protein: CASSYSGQWSYNEQFF.

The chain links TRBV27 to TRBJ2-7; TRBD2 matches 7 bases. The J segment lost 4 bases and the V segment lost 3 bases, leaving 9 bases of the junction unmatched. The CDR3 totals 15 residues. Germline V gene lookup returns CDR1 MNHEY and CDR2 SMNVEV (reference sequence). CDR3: CASSFAGLSAYEQYF. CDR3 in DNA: TGTGCCAGCAGTTTTGCGGGACTATCTGCATACGAGCAGTACTTC.

CDR3 loop: CASSPSPRLWQFF. Here the CDR3 DNA reads TGTGCCAGCAGTCCTTCGCCGAGACTTTGGCAGTTCTTC. The J gene is TRBJ2-1, the V gene TRBV12-3 or TRBV12-4, with D unclear. CDR3 length equals 13 residues. The germline V and J ends were trimmed by 5 bases and 12 bases, with 17 bases remaining between them.

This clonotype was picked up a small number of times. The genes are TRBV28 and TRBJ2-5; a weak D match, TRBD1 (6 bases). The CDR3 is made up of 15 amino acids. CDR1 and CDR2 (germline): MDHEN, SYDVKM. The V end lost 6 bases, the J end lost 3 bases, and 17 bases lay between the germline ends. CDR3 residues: CASSAYRDTEETQYF. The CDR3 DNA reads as TGTGCCAGCAGCGCCTACCGGGACACCGAAGAGACCCAGTACTTC.

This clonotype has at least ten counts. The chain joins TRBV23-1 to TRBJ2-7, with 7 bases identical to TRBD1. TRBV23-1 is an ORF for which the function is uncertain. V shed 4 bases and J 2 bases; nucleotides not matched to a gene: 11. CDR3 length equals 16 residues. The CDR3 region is CASSRGQNLRPYEQYF. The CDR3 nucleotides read TGCGCCAGCAGTCGGGGACAGAATCTAAGACCCTACGAGCAGTACTTC.

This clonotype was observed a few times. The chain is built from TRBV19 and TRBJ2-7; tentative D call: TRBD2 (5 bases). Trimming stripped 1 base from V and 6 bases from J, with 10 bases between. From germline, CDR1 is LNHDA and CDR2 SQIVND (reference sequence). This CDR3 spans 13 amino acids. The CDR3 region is CASSIAPRGEQYF. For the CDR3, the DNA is TGTGCCAGTAGTATAGCCCCCCGGGGCGAGCAGTACTTC.

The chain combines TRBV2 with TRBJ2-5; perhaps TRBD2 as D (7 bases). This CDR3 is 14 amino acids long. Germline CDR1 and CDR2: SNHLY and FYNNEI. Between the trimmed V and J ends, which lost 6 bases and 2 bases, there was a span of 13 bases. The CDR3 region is CASRGGAQQETQYF. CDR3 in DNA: TGTGCCAGCAGGGGGGGGGCTCAGCAAGAGACCCAGTACTTC.

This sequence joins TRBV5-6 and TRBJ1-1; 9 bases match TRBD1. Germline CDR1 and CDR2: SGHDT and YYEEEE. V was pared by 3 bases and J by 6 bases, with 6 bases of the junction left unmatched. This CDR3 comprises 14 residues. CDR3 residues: CASSWGQGTSEAFF. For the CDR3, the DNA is TGTGCCAGCAGCTGGGGACAGGGAACGTCTGAAGCTTTCTTT.

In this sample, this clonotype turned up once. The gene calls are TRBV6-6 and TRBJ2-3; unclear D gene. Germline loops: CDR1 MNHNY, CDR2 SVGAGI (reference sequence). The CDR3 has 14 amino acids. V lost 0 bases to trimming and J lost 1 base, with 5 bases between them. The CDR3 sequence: CASSYSTGTDTQYF. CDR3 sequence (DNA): TGTGCCAGCAGTTACTCGACCGGCACAGATACGCAGTATTTT.

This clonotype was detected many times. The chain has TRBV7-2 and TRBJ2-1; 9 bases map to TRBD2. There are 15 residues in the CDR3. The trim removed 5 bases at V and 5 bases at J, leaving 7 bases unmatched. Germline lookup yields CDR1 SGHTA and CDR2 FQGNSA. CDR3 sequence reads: CASSLSSGANNEQFF. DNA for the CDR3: TGTGCCAGCAGCCTATCTAGCGGGGCTAACAATGAGCAGTTCTTC.

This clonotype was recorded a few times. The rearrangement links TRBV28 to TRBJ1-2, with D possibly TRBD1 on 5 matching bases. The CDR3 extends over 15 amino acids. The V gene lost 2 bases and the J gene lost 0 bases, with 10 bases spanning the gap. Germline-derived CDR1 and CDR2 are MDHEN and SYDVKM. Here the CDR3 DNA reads TGTGCCAGCAGTTTAGGGGCGTCAGCTAACTATGGCTACACCTTC. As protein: CASSLGASANYGYTF.

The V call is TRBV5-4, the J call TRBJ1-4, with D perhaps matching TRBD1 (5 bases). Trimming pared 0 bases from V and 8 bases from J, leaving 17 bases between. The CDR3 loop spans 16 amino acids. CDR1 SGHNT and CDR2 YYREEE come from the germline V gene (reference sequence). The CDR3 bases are TGTGCCAGCAGCTTGGAAATGGGGGATGTCGCGGAAAAACTGTTTTTT. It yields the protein CASSLEMGDVAEKLFF.

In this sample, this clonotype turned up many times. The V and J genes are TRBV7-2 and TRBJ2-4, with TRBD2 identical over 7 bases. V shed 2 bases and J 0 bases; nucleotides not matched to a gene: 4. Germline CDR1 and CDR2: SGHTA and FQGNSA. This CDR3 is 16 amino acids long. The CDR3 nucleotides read TGTGCCAGCAGCTTAAGCGGGGTCCTAGCCAAAAACATTCAGTACTTC. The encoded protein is CASSLSGVLAKNIQYF.

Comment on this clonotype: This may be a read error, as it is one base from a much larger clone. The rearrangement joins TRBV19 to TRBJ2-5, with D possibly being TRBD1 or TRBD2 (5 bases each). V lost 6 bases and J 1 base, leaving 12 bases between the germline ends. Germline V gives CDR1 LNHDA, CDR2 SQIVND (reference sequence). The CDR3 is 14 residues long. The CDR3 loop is CASSRGRFQETQYF. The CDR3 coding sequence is TGTGCCAGTAGCCGGGGCAGGTTCCAAGAGACCCAGTACTTC.

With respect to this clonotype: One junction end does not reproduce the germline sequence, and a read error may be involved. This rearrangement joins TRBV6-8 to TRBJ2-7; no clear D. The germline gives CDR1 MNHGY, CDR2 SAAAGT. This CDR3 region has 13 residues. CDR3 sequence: CASSYSDSNEQYF. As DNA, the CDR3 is TGTGCCAGCAGTTACTCCGACTCCAACGAGCAGTACTTC.

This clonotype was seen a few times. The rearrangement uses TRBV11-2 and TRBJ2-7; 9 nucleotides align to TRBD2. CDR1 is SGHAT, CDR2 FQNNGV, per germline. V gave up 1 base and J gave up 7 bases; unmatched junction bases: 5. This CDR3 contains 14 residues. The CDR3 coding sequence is TGTGCCAGCAGCTTAGGCGGTAGCGGGAGAGAGCAGTACTTC. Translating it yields CASSLGGSGREQYF.

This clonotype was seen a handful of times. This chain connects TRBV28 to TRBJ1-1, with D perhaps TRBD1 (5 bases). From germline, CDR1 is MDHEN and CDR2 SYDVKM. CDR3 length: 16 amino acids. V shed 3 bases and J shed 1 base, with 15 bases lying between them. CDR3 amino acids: CASSFGIQDWNTEAFF. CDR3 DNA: TGTGCCAGCAGTTTTGGCATACAGGACTGGAACACTGAAGCTTTCTTT.